This T cell receptor beta chain was captured by sequencing in a study of Graves' ophthalmopathy and Graves' hyperthyroidism. Germline CDR1 is SEHNR and CDR2 is FQNEAQ (reference sequence). Deletions cut 8 bases from V and 3 bases from J, with 13 bases between. This CDR3 has 13 residues. RNA transcripts provided the template for amplifying TCR beta CDR3 regions. First-round RT-PCR with HTBI primers preceded a second-round multiplex PCR. MiXCR, run by TCRdb on the multiplex PCR reads, gives a single entry per CDR3 protein. The repertoire holds 400,000 to 500,000 distinct CDR3 sequences, with 21% as singletons. This clonotype has at least ten counts.

The rearrangement joins TRBV7-9 to TRBJ2-5; D not resolved. Sequencing used peripheral blood. This receptor was identified in a woman younger than 30 with stable Graves' hyperthyroidism. The chain's CDR3 is CASLPLAEETQYF. DNA for the CDR3: TGTGCCAGCCTTCCCCTGGCGGAAGAGACCCAGTACTTC.